This note documents a single T cell receptor beta chain sequence. Antigen unknown. Additional DNA sequences in this sample encode the identical CDR3. This sample stems from a study of T cell responses to AZD1222 COVID-19 vaccine. The overall study: Combined were second doses at about 4 or about 12 weeks. General observations from the study: Donor demographics were predominantly white British with a female majority; clonal diversity may be underestimated.

The data were produced by immunoSEQ multiplex PCR, yet TCRdb's version contains in-frame clones alone and is incomplete. Among about 97,000 clones listed, over 75% were seen once. Trimming cost V 2 bases and J 1 base, with 5 bases left between them. The CDR3 consists of 13 residues. Germline V gene data show CDR1 as MNHNS and CDR2 as SASEGT. The chain uses TRBV6-1 and TRBJ1-1; D gene ambiguous. Sequenced here: peripheral blood, sampled on day 0 of AZD1222 vaccination. This receptor was obtained from an adult in good health. CDR3 amino acids: CASSEQGNTEAFF. In nucleotides, the CDR3 is TGTGCCAGCAGTGAACAAGGGAACACTGAAGCTTTCTTT.